These T cell receptor beta chains were read from a single sample in a study of control samples from healthy donors and cancer patients. Clones were sequenced by immunoSEQ multiplex PCR, and TCRdb holds only the in-frame ones, with some missing. Found here are roughly 200,000 clones, roughly 94% of them singletons; the top ten hold more than 1.3%. Sample: blood. The receptors shown here come from a middle-aged man in good health. The CDR3 runs from the conserved cysteine through the conserved F or W. Fields, in order: CDR3 protein, CDR3 DNA, J gene, clone size, CDR3 length, V gene, D gene. The D gene is left open where the match is weak. Some rows mark clone size as missing; the rest say once, few, many or name a class of expanded clone.

cdr3_aa: CASSYEVPAGGEKLFF; cdr3_nt: TGTGCCAGCAGTTACGAGGTCCCGGCAGGGGGTGAAAAACTGTTTTTT; j_call: TRBJ1-4; clone_size: -; cdr3_length: 16; v_call: TRBV6-5; d_call: TRBD1
cdr3_aa: CASSLRGADTQYF; cdr3_nt: TGTGCCAGCAGCTTGCGGGGGGCGGATACGCAGTATTTT; j_call: TRBJ2-3; clone_size: -; cdr3_length: 13; v_call: TRBV7-2; d_call: TRBD2
cdr3_aa: CASSHGGGLGEKLFF; cdr3_nt: TGTGCCAGCAGTCACGGGGGGGGGCTGGGTGAAAAACTGTTTTTT; j_call: TRBJ1-4; clone_size: -; cdr3_length: 15; v_call: TRBV6-5; d_call: -
cdr3_aa: CASGRGLNEKLFF; cdr3_nt: TGTGCCAGTGGCAGGGGGCTCAATGAAAAACTGTTTTTT; j_call: TRBJ1-4; clone_size: -; cdr3_length: 13; v_call: TRBV2; d_call: TRBD1
cdr3_aa: CASSPRVRQDTEAFF; cdr3_nt: TGTGCCAGCAGCCCGAGGGTCCGTCAGGACACTGAAGCTTTCTTT; j_call: TRBJ1-1; clone_size: -; cdr3_length: 15; v_call: TRBV4-2; d_call: -
cdr3_aa: CASSSLAGGSYNEQFF; cdr3_nt: TGTGCCAGCAGTTCCCTAGCGGGGGGATCCTACAATGAGCAGTTCTTC; j_call: TRBJ2-1; clone_size: -; cdr3_length: 16; v_call: TRBV6-2/TRBV6-3; d_call: TRBD2
cdr3_aa: CASSERGRGQETQYF; cdr3_nt: TGTGCCAGCAGCGAGAGGGGGCGCGGTCAAGAGACCCAGTACTTC; j_call: TRBJ2-5; clone_size: -; cdr3_length: 15; v_call: TRBV9; d_call: TRBD1
cdr3_aa: CATSDLTGAEGYTF; cdr3_nt: TGTGCCACCAGTGATTTGACAGGGGCGGAGGGCTACACCTTC; j_call: TRBJ1-2; clone_size: once; cdr3_length: 14; v_call: TRBV24-1; d_call: TRBD1
cdr3_aa: CATSDRGNTIYF; cdr3_nt: TGTGCCACCAGTGACCGTGGAAACACCATATATTTT; j_call: TRBJ1-3; clone_size: -; cdr3_length: 12; v_call: TRBV24-1; d_call: -
cdr3_aa: CASSYRSTGTNEKLFF; cdr3_nt: TGTGCCAGCAGTTACCGCTCGACAGGGACTAATGAAAAACTGTTTTTT; j_call: TRBJ1-4; clone_size: -; cdr3_length: 16; v_call: TRBV6-6; d_call: TRBD1
cdr3_aa: CASSLGGEETQYF; cdr3_nt: TGCGCCAGCAGCTTAGGGGGCGAGGAGACCCAGTACTTC; j_call: TRBJ2-5; clone_size: -; cdr3_length: 13; v_call: TRBV5-1; d_call: TRBD1
cdr3_aa: CASTPPGLYEAFF; cdr3_nt: TGTGCCAGCACACCCCCAGGACTTTACGAAGCTTTCTTT; j_call: TRBJ1-1; clone_size: -; cdr3_length: 13; v_call: TRBV28; d_call: -